This TCR beta chain was obtained from a study of blood T cell repertoires in COVID-19. The wider study: Some COVID-19 samples were acute and others convalescent; all came from the United States, Italy and Spain. T cells, B-cell-depleted T cells, or PBMCs supplied cDNA or gDNA.

Source study methods: Amplifying reference gene primers gave estimates of nucleated cell counts. Data came from immunoSEQ multiplex PCR; TCRdb stores just in-frame clones and leaves some out. The V and J calls and the clone size are those of that table, but D and trimming were determined from the DNA. The data hold around 50,000 clones, with 85% to 90% observed a single time. V dropped 1 base and J dropped 6 bases, with 6 bases sitting between them. From germline, CDR1 is KGHSH and CDR2 LQKENI. The CDR3 sequence is 12 residues long. This sequence originates from a middle-aged man with active COVID-19. Sequencing was carried out using peripheral blood. This sequence joins TRBV18 and TRBJ2-5; no definite D call. CDR3 protein: CASSPLEKTQYF. For the CDR3, the DNA is TGTGCCAGCTCACCACTCGAGAAGACCCAGTACTTC. The variable domain in full, with the rest retrieved from reference TRBV18 and TRBJ2-5, is NAGVMQNPRHLVRRRGQEARLRCSPMKGHSHVYWYRQLPEEGLKFMVYLQKENIIDESGMPKERFSAEFPKEGPSILRIQQVVRGDSAAYFCASSPLEKTQYFGPGTRLLVL.